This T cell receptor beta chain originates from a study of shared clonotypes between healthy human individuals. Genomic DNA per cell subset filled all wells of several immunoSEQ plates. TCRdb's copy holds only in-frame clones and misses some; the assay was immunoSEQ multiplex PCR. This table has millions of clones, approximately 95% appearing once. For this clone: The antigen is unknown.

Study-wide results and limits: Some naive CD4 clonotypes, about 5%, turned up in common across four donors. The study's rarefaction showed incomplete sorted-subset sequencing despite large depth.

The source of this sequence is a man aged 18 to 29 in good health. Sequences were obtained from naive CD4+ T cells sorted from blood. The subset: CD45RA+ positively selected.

The CDR3: CASSKVAGGRTDTQYF. The CDR3 coding sequence is TGTGCCAGCAGCAAAGTAGCGGGGGGGCGCACAGATACGCAGTATTTT. The V and J genes are TRBV11-3 and TRBJ2-3; TRBD2 aligns across 11 bases. V was clipped by 5 bases and J by 1 base; unmatched bases: 5. This CDR3 is built from 16 residues. Germline V CDR1 and CDR2: SGHNT, YENEEA.